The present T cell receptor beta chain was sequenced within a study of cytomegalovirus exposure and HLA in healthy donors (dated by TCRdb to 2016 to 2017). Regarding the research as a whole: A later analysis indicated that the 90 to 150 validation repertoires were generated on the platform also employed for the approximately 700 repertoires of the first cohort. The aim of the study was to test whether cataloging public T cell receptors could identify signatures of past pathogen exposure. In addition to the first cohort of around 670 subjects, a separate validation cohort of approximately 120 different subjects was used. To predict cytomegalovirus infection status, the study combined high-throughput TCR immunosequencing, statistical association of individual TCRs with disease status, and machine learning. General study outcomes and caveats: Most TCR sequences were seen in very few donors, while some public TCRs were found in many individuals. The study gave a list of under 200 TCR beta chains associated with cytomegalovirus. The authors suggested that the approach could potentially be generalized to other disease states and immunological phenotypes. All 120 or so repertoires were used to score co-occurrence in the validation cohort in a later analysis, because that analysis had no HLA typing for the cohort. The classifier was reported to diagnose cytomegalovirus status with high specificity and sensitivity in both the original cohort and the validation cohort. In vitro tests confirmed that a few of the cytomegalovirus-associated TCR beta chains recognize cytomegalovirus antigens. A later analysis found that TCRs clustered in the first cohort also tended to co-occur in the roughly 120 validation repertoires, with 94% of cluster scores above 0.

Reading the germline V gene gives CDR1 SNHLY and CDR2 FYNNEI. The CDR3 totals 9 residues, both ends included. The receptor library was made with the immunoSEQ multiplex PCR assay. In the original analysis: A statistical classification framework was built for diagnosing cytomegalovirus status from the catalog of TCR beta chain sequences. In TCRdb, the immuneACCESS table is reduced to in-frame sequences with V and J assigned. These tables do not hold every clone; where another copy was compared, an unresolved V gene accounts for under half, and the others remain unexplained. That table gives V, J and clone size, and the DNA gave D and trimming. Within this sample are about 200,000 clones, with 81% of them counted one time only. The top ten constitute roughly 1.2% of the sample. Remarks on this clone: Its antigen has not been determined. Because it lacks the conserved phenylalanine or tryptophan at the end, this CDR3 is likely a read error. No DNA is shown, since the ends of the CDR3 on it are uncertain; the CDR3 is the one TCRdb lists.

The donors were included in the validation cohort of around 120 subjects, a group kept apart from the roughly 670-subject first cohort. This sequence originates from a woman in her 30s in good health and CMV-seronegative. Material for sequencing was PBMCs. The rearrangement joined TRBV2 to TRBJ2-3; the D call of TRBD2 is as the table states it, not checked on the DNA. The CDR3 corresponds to CASSDPVSI.